These 5 T cell receptor beta chains share one sample of origin, sequenced in a study of cytomegalovirus exposure and HLA in healthy donors. It was with 60 Vbeta and 13 Jbeta primers that the PCR ran. Sequencing used immunoSEQ multiplex PCR; TCRdb keeps in-frame clones, though not all of them. In the table there are around 150,000 clones, 60% to 80% of which are singletons. The sequencing sample was made of PBMCs. These receptors all stem from a male donor in good health and CMV-seronegative.

Details on this clone: The sample contains more than one DNA sequence encoding this CDR3. This chain joins TRBV7-9 and TRBJ2-2; no reliable D call. V dropped 5 bases and J dropped 2 bases, with 3 bases sitting between them. Germline CDR1 is SEHNR and CDR2 is FQNEAQ (reference sequence). This CDR3 has 12 residues. In DNA, the CDR3 is TGTGCCAGCAGCCCTAACACCGGGGAGCTGTTTTTT. Protein: CASSPNTGELFF.

This clone has only a few counts. V usage is TRBV7-9 and J usage is TRBJ1-4; 9 bases align to TRBD1. CDR1 SEHNR and CDR2 FQNEAQ come from the germline V gene (reference sequence). The V segment lost 4 bases and the J segment 8 bases; nucleotides outside the gene matches: 11. The CDR3 is 16 residues long. The CDR3 loop is CASSSTADRGREKLFF. The CDR3 coding sequence is TGTGCCAGCAGCTCCACCGCAGACAGGGGGAGAGAAAAACTGTTTTTT.

V usage is TRBV7-2 and J usage is TRBJ2-7, with 8 bases identical to TRBD2. Germline CDR1 SGHTA, CDR2 FQGNSA. The CDR3 is 13 residues long. V lost 10 bases to trimming and J lost 4 bases; unmatched junction nucleotides: 9. In DNA, the CDR3 is TGTGCCACCAAACCGGGGGGGCAATACGAGCAGTACTTC. It codes for CATKPGGQYEQYF.

J is TRBJ1-5 and V is TRBV7-8, with D tentatively TRBD1 (6 bases). This CDR3 has 13 amino acids. V was shortened by 5 bases and J by 5 bases, with 10 bases between the two germline ends. The germline V gene encodes CDR1 SGHVS and CDR2 FQNEAQ. CDR3 nucleotides: TGTGCCAGCAGCACCTGGACAGATCAGCCCCAGCATTTT. Amino acid sequence: CASSTWTDQPQHF. The full variable domain, completed using reference TRBV7-8 and TRBJ1-5, is GAGVSQSPRYKVAKRGQDVALRCDPISGHVSLFWYQQALGQGPEFLTYFQNEAQLDKSGLPSDRFFAERPEGSVSTLKIQRTQQEDSAVYLCASSTWTDQPQHFGDGTRLSIL.

This chain connects TRBV15 to TRBJ2-1; D gene ambiguous. CDR1 is LNHNV and CDR2 is YYDKDF in the germline V gene (reference sequence). This CDR3 region has 15 residues. The germline V and J ends were trimmed by 1 base and 0 bases, with 7 bases remaining between them. CDR3 region: CATSRVVPSYNEQFF. The DNA for the CDR3 is TGTGCCACCAGCAGAGTAGTCCCCTCCTACAATGAGCAGTTCTTC. Full variable domain (missing parts from reference TRBV15 and TRBJ2-1): DAMVIQNPRYQVTQFGKPVTLSCSQTLNHNVMYWYQQKSSQAPKLLFHYYDKDFNNEADTPDNFQSRRPNTSFCFLDIRSPGLGDTAMYLCATSRVVPSYNEQFFGPGTRLTVL.